Below, 22 T cell receptor beta chains from the same sample are listed, as sequenced in a study of blood T cell repertoires in COVID-19. The assay was immunoSEQ multiplex PCR, and TCRdb's table has in-frame clones only and misses some. Seen here are roughly 100,000 clones, about 87% observed once, and the top ten hold 15% to 20%. The sequenced material came from peripheral blood. These receptors all stem from a human donor in a cohort sampled during active COVID-19.

V is TRBV2 and J is TRBJ1-5; 9 positions agree with TRBD1. CDR3 length: 15 residues. With V trimmed by 7 bases and J by 3 bases, 7 bases remained unmatched. CDR1 is SNHLY and CDR2 is FYNNEI in the germline V gene. CDR3 in amino acids: CASTRDRAHNQPQHF. The CDR3 nucleotides are TGTGCCAGCACTAGGGACAGGGCTCACAATCAGCCCCAGCATTTT. The complete variable domain, with remaining parts taken from reference TRBV2 and TRBJ1-5, reads EPEVTQTPSHQVTQMGQEVILRCVPISNHLYFYWYRQILGQKVEFLVSFYNNEISEKSEIFDDQFSVERPDGSNFTLKIRSTKLEDSAMYFCASTRDRAHNQPQHFGDGTRLSIL.

The V gene is TRBV13, the J gene TRBJ1-2; the match to TRBD1 covers 8 bases. V lost 5 bases, J lost 7 bases, and 18 bases stayed unmatched. The CDR3 contains 17 residues. In germline, CDR1 is PRHDT, CDR2 FYEKMQ (reference sequence). The CDR3 loop is CASSVLGGAPGGSGYTF. CDR3 sequence (DNA): TGTGCCAGCAGCGTCCTAGGGGGGGCGCCAGGGGGCAGTGGCTACACCTTC. Complete variable domain (other parts from reference TRBV13 and TRBJ1-2): AAGVIQSPRHLIKEKRETATLKCYPIPRHDTVYWYQQGPGQDPQFLISFYEKMQSDKGSIPDRFSAQQFSDYHSELNMSSLELGDSALYFCASSVLGGAPGGSGYTFGSGTRLTVV.

V usage is TRBV7-3 and J usage is TRBJ1-2; TRBD1 is a possible D gene (5 bases). CDR3 length equals 15 residues. Germline V gene sequence: CDR1 SGHTA, CDR2 FQGTGA. Trimming left V 5 bases short and J 8 bases short, with 21 bases between. The CDR3 sequence: CASSPTPSGPRGYTF. DNA for the CDR3: TGTGCCAGCAGCCCGACCCCCTCAGGGCCGAGGGGCTACACCTTC.

The V call is TRBV3-1 (or the pseudogene TRBV3-2), the J call TRBJ2-5, with D maybe TRBD2 (6 bases). Trimming took 3 bases from V and 2 from J, leaving 13 bases between them. The CDR3 runs 15 residues. Germline V CDR1 and CDR2: LGHDT, YNNKEL (reference sequence). CDR3 in amino acids: CASSQGSLAQETQYF. The CDR3 DNA sequence: TGTGCCAGCAGCCAGGGATCGCTAGCGCAAGAGACCCAGTACTTC.

J is TRBJ2-7 and V is TRBV27, with TRBD1 matching 10 bases. This CDR3 has 14 amino acids. Losses at the gene ends were 4 bases for V and 2 bases for J; bases not matched to a gene: 2. Germline values: CDR1 MNHEY, CDR2 SMNVEV (reference sequence). CDR3 coding DNA: TGTGCCAGCAGTTGGACAGGGGGGGCCTACGAGCAGTACTTC. Translated: CASSWTGGAYEQYF.

This sequence joins TRBV5-4 and TRBJ2-1; 10 positions match TRBD2. Germline-derived CDR1 and CDR2 are SGHNT and YYREEE (reference sequence). The CDR3 consists of 14 residues. The V and J ends lost 0 bases and 14 bases, in that order; junction bases with no gene match: 8. This CDR3 reads CASSLEGVAGGKFF. The CDR3, as DNA: TGTGCCAGCAGCTTGGAGGGGGTAGCGGGAGGAAAGTTCTTC.

The CDR3: CASSSLTDTQYF. The CDR3 nucleotides are TGTGCCAGCAGCTCCCTGACAGATACGCAGTATTTT. The chain has TRBV7-9 and TRBJ2-3; no clear D gene. CDR3 length equals 12 residues. CDR1 is SEHNR, CDR2 FQNEAQ, per germline (reference sequence). Trimming took off 4 bases at V and 3 bases at J, with 5 bases between the two ends.

V usage is TRBV3-1 (or the pseudogene TRBV3-2) and J usage is TRBJ2-5, with 10 positions matching TRBD2. Looked up from germline, CDR1 is LGHDT and CDR2 is YNNKEL (reference sequence). CDR3 size: 13 residues. Trimming at V came to 1 base and at J to 13 bases, leaving 6 bases not matched to a gene. CDR3 nucleotide sequence: TGTGCCAGCAGCCAAGGAGTGCTAGCGGGGGTGTACTTC. Protein product: CASSQGVLAGVYF.

V is TRBV14 and J is TRBJ1-6; D remains unclear. V was clipped by 1 base and J by 6 bases, with 4 bases between them. The CDR3 runs 13 residues. Germline V gene data show CDR1 as SGHDN and CDR2 as FVKESK. CDR3 amino acids: CASSQVLNSPLHF. CDR3 in DNA: TGTGCCAGCAGCCAAGTACTTAATTCACCCCTCCACTTT.

Regarding this clone: Its ends do not fully match the called genes, so a read error is possible. The chain has TRBV6-4 and TRBJ2-3; TRBD2 agrees at 10 bases. CDR3 length equals 15 residues. From germline, CDR1 is MRHNA and CDR2 SNTAGT. CDR3 region: CASSDLAGATYTQYF. The CDR3 bases are TGTGCCAGCAGTGACCTAGCGGGGGCCACATATACGCAGTATTTT.

V gene TRBV7-2 combines with J gene TRBJ2-1; D perhaps matches TRBD1 (6 bases). The V gene's germline CDR1 is SGHTA and CDR2 FQGNSA. CDR3 size: 13 residues. V lost 5 bases to trimming and J lost 4 bases, with 9 bases between them. CDR3 loop: CASSRRGYNEQFF. Here the CDR3 DNA reads TGTGCCAGCAGCCGCAGGGGATACAATGAGCAGTTCTTC.

The V call is TRBV4-2, the J call TRBJ2-1; no clear D gene. The CDR3 runs to 14 residues. V gave up 0 bases and J gave up 4 bases, with 7 bases separating them. Germline V gene sequence: CDR1 LGHNA, CDR2 YNFKEQ. CDR3 protein: CASSQESPYNEQFF. Written as DNA, the CDR3 is TGTGCCAGCAGCCAAGAGTCCCCTTACAATGAGCAGTTCTTC.

The chain is built from TRBV15 and TRBJ2-7; the match to TRBD1 covers 9 bases. Unmatched junction bases numbered 6, after V lost 2 bases and J lost 1 base. Looked up from germline, CDR1 is LNHNV and CDR2 is YYDKDF (reference sequence). This CDR3 comprises 16 residues. DNA of the CDR3: TGTGCCACCAGCAGAAACGCCGGGACAGGGTCCTACGAGCAGTACTTC. Translated, it gives CATSRNAGTGSYEQYF.

The rearrangement uses TRBV27 and TRBJ1-2; 9 bases map to TRBD1. Germline V lookup: CDR1 MNHEY, CDR2 SMNVEV (reference sequence). The CDR3 runs 14 residues. V lost 0 bases, J lost 8 bases, and 4 bases stayed unmatched. CDR3 protein: CASSLSGQGLGYTF. The CDR3 nucleotides read TGTGCCAGCAGTTTATCCGGACAGGGGCTGGGCTACACCTTC.

In DNA form, the CDR3 reads TGTGCCAGCAGCTTAGGCGGCACGAGTTCACCCCTCCACTTT. This sequence encodes CASSLGGTSSPLHF. The chain combines TRBV11-2 with TRBJ1-6; no clear D gene. Germline lookup yields CDR1 SGHAT and CDR2 FQNNGV. This CDR3 has 14 residues. The V end lost 1 base, the J end lost 9 bases, and 10 bases lay between the germline ends.

This clone was found once. This rearrangement joins TRBV6-5 to TRBJ2-1; 7 bases agree with TRBD1. This CDR3 is 13 amino acids long. V shed 4 bases, J shed 10 bases, and the junction held 7 bases outside the gene matches. Germline CDR1 is MNHEY and CDR2 is SVGAGI. The CDR3 protein is CASSSYRGGEQFF. The CDR3 DNA sequence: TGTGCCAGCAGTTCGTACAGGGGCGGCGAGCAGTTCTTC.

The chain links TRBV19 to TRBJ2-5; 7 nucleotides agree with TRBD1. V trimming: 0 bases; J trimming: 4 bases; junction bases outside the gene matches: 8. The CDR3 length is 16 residues. CDR1 and CDR2 from the germline V gene are LNHDA and SQIVND (reference sequence). The DNA for the CDR3 is TGTGCCAGTAGTATAGAGACAGGGTCGAGGTCAGAGACCCAGTACTTC. Amino acids: CASSIETGSRSETQYF.

The V gene is TRBV27, the J gene TRBJ1-6; TRBD1 agrees at 9 bases. After removal of 9 bases from V and 10 bases from J, the junction contained 10 bases not matched to a gene. The CDR3 is 14 residues long. Germline V gives CDR1 MNHEY, CDR2 SMNVEV (reference sequence). Written as DNA, the CDR3 is TGTGCCAGTCGGGACGGACAGGGGAAATCACCCCTCCACTTT. This translates into CASRDGQGKSPLHF.

V gene TRBV15 combines with J gene TRBJ1-5; 8 positions match TRBD1. Germline V lookup: CDR1 LNHNV, CDR2 YYDKDF (reference sequence). Trimming cost V 0 bases and J 6 bases; bases outside gene matches: 4. The CDR3 runs 15 residues. The chain's CDR3 is CATSRDSGGVQPQHF. The CDR3 coding sequence is TGTGCCACCAGCAGAGACTCAGGGGGCGTTCAGCCCCAGCATTTT. Variable domain in full (rest from reference TRBV15 and TRBJ1-5): DAMVIQNPRYQVTQFGKPVTLSCSQTLNHNVMYWYQQKSSQAPKLLFHYYDKDFNNEADTPDNFQSRRPNTSFCFLDIRSPGLGDTAMYLCATSRDSGGVQPQHFGDGTRLSIL.

V is TRBV2 and J is TRBJ1-6; D ambiguous. Germline CDR1 is SNHLY and CDR2 is FYNNEI. V was clipped by 6 bases and J by 6 bases, with 12 bases between them. The CDR3 extends over 14 amino acids. The CDR3 region is CASRARLSNSPLHF. CDR3 in DNA: TGTGCCAGCAGGGCTAGGTTGTCTAATTCACCCCTCCACTTT.

The chain is built from TRBV7-9 and TRBJ2-1; TRBD2 aligns across 8 bases. Germline V gene data show CDR1 as SEHNR and CDR2 as FQNEAQ (reference sequence). The CDR3 has 13 residues. Trimming removed 8 bases from V and 7 bases from J; junction bases left unmatched: 7. The CDR3 reads CASPGAGGNEQFF. For the CDR3, the DNA is TGTGCCAGCCCAGGTGCGGGGGGTAATGAGCAGTTCTTC.

This clone was counted only a few times. The chain links TRBV2 to TRBJ1-3; D unresolved. The CDR3 length is 13 residues. Per germline, CDR1 SNHLY and CDR2 FYNNEI. V was pared by 6 bases and J by 3 bases, with 9 bases between. CDR3 region: CASRGLLGNTIYF. CDR3 bases: TGTGCCAGCAGAGGACTGCTTGGAAACACCATATATTTT.